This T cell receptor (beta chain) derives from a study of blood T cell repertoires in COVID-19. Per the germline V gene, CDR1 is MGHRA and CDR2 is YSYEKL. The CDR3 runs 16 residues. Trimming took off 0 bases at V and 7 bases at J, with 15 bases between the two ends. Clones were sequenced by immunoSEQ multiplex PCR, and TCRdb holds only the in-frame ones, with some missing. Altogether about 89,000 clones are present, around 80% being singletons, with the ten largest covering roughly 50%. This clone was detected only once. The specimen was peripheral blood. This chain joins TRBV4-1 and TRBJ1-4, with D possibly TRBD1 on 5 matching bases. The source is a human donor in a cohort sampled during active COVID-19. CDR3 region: CASSQDPSGFGEKLFF. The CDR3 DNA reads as TGCGCCAGCAGCCAAGATCCATCAGGGTTCGGTGAAAAACTGTTTTTT.